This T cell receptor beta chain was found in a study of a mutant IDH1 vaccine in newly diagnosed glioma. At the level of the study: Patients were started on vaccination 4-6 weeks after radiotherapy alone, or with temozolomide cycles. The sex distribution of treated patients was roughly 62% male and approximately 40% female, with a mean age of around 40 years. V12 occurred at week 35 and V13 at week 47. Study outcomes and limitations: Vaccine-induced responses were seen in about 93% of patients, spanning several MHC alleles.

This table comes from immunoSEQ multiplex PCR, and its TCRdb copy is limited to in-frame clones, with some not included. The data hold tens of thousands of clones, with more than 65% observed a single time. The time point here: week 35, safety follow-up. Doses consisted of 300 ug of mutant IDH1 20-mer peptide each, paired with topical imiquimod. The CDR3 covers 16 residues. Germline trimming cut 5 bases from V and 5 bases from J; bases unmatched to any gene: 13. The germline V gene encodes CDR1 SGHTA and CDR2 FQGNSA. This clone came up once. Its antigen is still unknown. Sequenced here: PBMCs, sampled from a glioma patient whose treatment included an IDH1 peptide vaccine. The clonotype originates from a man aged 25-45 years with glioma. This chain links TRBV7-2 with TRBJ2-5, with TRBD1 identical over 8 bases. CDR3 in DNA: TGTGCCAGCAGCCCCGGACAGGGCGCTTTCTGGGAGACCCAGTACTTC. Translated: CASSPGQGAFWETQYF.